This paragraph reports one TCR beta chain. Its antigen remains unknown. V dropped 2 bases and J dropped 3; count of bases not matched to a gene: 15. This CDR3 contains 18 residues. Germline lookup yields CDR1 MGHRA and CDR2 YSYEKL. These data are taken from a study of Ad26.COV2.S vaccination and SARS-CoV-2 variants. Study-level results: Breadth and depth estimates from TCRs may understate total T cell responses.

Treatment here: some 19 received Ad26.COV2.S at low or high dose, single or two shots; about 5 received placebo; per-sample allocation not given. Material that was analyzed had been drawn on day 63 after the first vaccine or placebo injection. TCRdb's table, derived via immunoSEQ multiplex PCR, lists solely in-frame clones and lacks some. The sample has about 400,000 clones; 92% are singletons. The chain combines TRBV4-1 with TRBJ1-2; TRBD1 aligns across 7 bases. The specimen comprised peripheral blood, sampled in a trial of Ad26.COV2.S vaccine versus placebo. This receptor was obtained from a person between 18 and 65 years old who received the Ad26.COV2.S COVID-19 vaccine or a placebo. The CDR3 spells CASSQTPPRDSLYYGYTF. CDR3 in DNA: TGCGCCAGCAGCCAAACGCCCCCGAGGGACAGCTTATACTATGGCTACACCTTC.